These T cell receptor beta chains were read from a single sample in a study of beta chain features in type 1 diabetes. Some clones are missing from TCRdb's copy, which holds only in-frame ones; the method was immunoSEQ multiplex PCR. The sample lists hundreds of thousands of clones, about a tenth seen once, with 0.95% to 1.1% in the top ten. The sample taken for sequencing was central memory CD4+ T cells from blood. These receptors all come from a man aged 25-45 years with type 1 diabetes. Each CDR3 is given with its conserved first and last residue. The order of the fields is J gene, V gene, clone size, CDR3 protein. A row's size may be missing; if present it is once, few, many or a size class.

>TRBJ2-1|TRBV10-2|NA
CASAGVQYNEQFF
>TRBJ2-5|TRBV18|NA
CASSPGLPRGAQYF
>TRBJ2-5|TRBV10-3|once
CASSSQFQETQYF
>TRBJ2-1|TRBV5-1|many
CASSLDSGGYNEQFF
>TRBJ1-1|TRBV10-2|many
CASSDPGMNTEAFF
>TRBJ2-3|TRBV6-6|NA
CASSYSVSTDTQYF
>TRBJ1-2|TRBV7-6|few
CASSLDGTQEGGYTF
>TRBJ2-3|TRBV7-2|NA
CASSLLLDTQYF
>TRBJ2-5|TRBV28|NA
CASTSPDGETQYF
>TRBJ2-7|TRBV6-1|NA
CASSEGWSSYEQYF
>TRBJ2-5|TRBV9|few
CASAAGQGGGETQYF
>TRBJ2-1|TRBV28|once
CASSFETRGPGRNEQFF
>TRBJ2-1|TRBV7-9|NA
CASSLLGQGHKSSYNEQFF
>TRBJ2-5|TRBV5-4|few
CASSLQGNEETQYF
>TRBJ2-4|TRBV7-2|few
CASSFSGIDIQYF
>TRBJ1-2|TRBV9|few
CASSVEGASYGYTF
>TRBJ2-5|TRBV5-1|NA
CASSFLASGQETQYF
>TRBJ2-7|TRBV28|NA
CATLKTNSYEQYF
>TRBJ2-5|TRBV5-4|NA
CASSLEAGGVETQYF
>TRBJ1-2|TRBV4-1|NA
CASSQVEQGAYRGYTF
>TRBJ2-5|TRBV7-6|NA
CASSVTSGGQETQYF
>TRBJ2-3|TRBV27|few
CASSLSHRVADTQYF
>TRBJ2-5|TRBV7-2|few
CASTQDSHPQETQYF